This T cell receptor beta chain was retrieved from a study of T cells expressing NK-cell markers. The germline gives CDR1 SGHTA, CDR2 FQGNSA. This CDR3 contains 15 residues. As the method of synthesis, 5'RACE template switching with UMIs yielded TCR beta cDNA. TCRdb reanalyzed the 5' RACE reads, giving one entry per CDR3 protein sequence and no DNA. The sample yields about 260,000 distinct CDR3 sequences, of which the top ten take up around 4%. Study outcomes and limitations: Also leading the CD3+CD56-NKG2C+ fraction in a handful of donors were these clonotypes.

Points on this clonotype: Its specificity is unknown.

This clonotype was obtained from a woman between 18 and 70 years old in good health. Sequenced sample: blood T cells: a sorted CD56 or NKG2C T cell subset, CD4+ or CD8+ T cells, or bulk PBMC T cells (not recorded which). V and J are TRBV7-2 and TRBJ2-3; TCRdb returns TRBD2, unconfirmable since there is no DNA. The CDR3: CASSAPTGRADTQYF.